These 31 T cell receptor beta chains were all obtained from the same sample, sequenced in a study of cytomegalovirus exposure and HLA in healthy donors. The PCR used 60 Vbeta and 13 Jbeta primers. Sequencing was performed with immunoSEQ multiplex PCR; in TCRdb, only in-frame clones are kept and a portion is missing. The data contain about 96,000 clones, about 70% of them singletons. Sequencing used PBMCs. The receptors come from a woman between 65 and 79 years old in good health and CMV-seropositive.

This chain links TRBV5-4 with TRBJ2-5; D perhaps matches TRBD1 (6 bases). Trimming stripped 3 bases from V and 5 bases from J, with 17 bases between. Germline CDR1 reads SGHNT; CDR2 reads YYREEE (reference sequence). The CDR3 runs 15 residues. DNA of the CDR3: TGTGCCAGCAGCTCGCTATCTACAGGGAAGGAGACCCAGTACTTC. This encodes CASSSLSTGKETQYF.

The rearrangement uses TRBV4-1 and TRBJ2-7; 8 bases are shared with TRBD2. The CDR3 is 15 amino acids. Germline loops: CDR1 MGHRA, CDR2 YSYEKL. V lost 4 bases, J lost 1 base, and 6 bases stayed unmatched. CDR3 coding DNA: TGCGCCAGCAGCCCTACCGGGACTAGATCCTACGAGCAGTACTTC. As protein: CASSPTGTRSYEQYF.

The chain couples TRBV11-3 to TRBJ2-5; D gene uncertain. CDR1 and CDR2 from the germline V gene are SGHNT and YENEEA. The CDR3 runs 14 residues. V gave up 1 base and J gave up 0 bases, with 6 bases separating them. The CDR3 loop reads CASSLGRDQETQYF. CDR3 sequence (DNA): TGTGCCAGCAGCTTAGGACGGGACCAAGAGACCCAGTACTTC. Supplemented by reference TRBV11-3 and TRBJ2-5, the full variable domain reads EAGVVQSPRYKIIEKKQPVAFWCNPISGHNTLYWYLQNLGQGPELLIRYENEEAVDDSQLPKDRFSAERLKGVDSTLKIQPAELGDSAVYLCASSLGRDQETQYFGPGTRLLVL.

The chain has TRBV29-1 and TRBJ2-1, with 7 bases aligning to TRBD1. Per germline, CDR1 SQVTM and CDR2 ANQGSEA. This CDR3 contains 20 residues. Trimming cost V 3 bases and J 0 bases; bases outside gene matches: 20. The chain's CDR3 is CSVDGYPQQGWKSSYNEQFF. The CDR3 DNA sequence: TGCAGCGTTGATGGTTATCCTCAACAGGGGTGGAAGAGCTCCTACAATGAGCAGTTCTTC.

V usage is TRBV4-1 and J usage is TRBJ1-6, with D perhaps matching TRBD1 (5 bases). Trimming pared 0 bases from V and 8 bases from J, leaving 17 bases between. Germline values: CDR1 MGHRA, CDR2 YSYEKL. This CDR3 has 17 residues. The CDR3 sequence is CASSQDPTALGYSPLHF. CDR3 nucleotides: TGCGCCAGCAGCCAAGATCCGACAGCGTTGGGTTATTCACCCCTCCACTTT.

This sequence joins TRBV13 and TRBJ2-1, with D uncertain. The germline CDR1 and CDR2 sequences are PRHDT and FYEKMQ (reference sequence). CDR3 length: 14 residues. V lost 1 base and J lost 0, with 4 bases in between. The CDR3 loop is CASSLESSYNEQFF. CDR3 nucleotide sequence: TGTGCCAGCAGCTTAGAGAGCTCCTACAATGAGCAGTTCTTC.

As to this clone: Compared with germline, one end of the junction differs, possibly owing to a read error. This sample includes further DNA sequences coding for the same CDR3. The gene calls are TRBV6-1 and TRBJ2-4, with TRBD1 as a possible D gene (5 bases). The CDR3 spans 12 residues. The germline gives CDR1 MNHNS, CDR2 SASEGT. The CDR3 region has the DNA TGTGCTAGCAGTGAAGGGCTAAGGGGTCAGTACTTC. It encodes CASSEGLRGQYF.

The chain links TRBV20-1 to TRBJ1-2; D ambiguous. The V gene's germline CDR1 is DFQATT and CDR2 SNEGSKA (reference sequence). The CDR3 runs to 11 residues. V shed 3 bases and J shed 4 bases, with 6 bases lying between them. The CDR3 DNA sequence: TGCAGTGCTAGTGAGGGCTATGGCTACACCTTC. This translates into CSASEGYGYTF.

The chain is built from TRBV4-3 and TRBJ2-1; D perhaps matches TRBD2 (6 bases). CDR1 and CDR2 (germline): LGHNA, YSLEER. The CDR3 runs to 13 residues. V was cut by 0 bases and J by 9 bases, with 9 bases left in between. This CDR3 is CASSQDGGFEQFF. The CDR3 region has the DNA TGCGCCAGCAGCCAAGATGGGGGGTTTGAGCAGTTCTTC.

The rearrangement links TRBV7-3 to TRBJ2-5; a weak D match, TRBD2 (6 bases). The V gene lost 4 bases and the J gene lost 4 bases, with 10 bases spanning the gap. The V gene's germline CDR1 is SGHTA and CDR2 FQGTGA. This CDR3 contains 13 residues. The CDR3 DNA is TGTGCCAGCAGCTCCACCGGGGGAGAGACCCAGTACTTC. It is translated as CASSSTGGETQYF.

The rearrangement links TRBV10-3 to TRBJ1-1; D is unclear. The ends were cut back, 6 bases at V and 4 bases at J, with 18 bases in the middle. There are 15 residues in the CDR3. Germline CDR1 is ENHRY and CDR2 is SYGVKD. The CDR3 loop is CAISPVSLDFTEAFF. CDR3 in DNA: TGTGCCATCAGCCCGGTTAGCTTGGATTTCACTGAAGCTTTCTTT.

V is TRBV30 and J is TRBJ2-2; 7 nucleotides line up with TRBD1. This CDR3 spans 14 amino acids. J was trimmed by 1 base and V by 3 bases; bases with no gene match: 2. Germline V CDR1 and CDR2: GTSNPN, SVGIG (reference sequence). The CDR3 spells CAWSNRGNTGELFF. CDR3 nucleotide sequence: TGTGCCTGGAGCAACAGGGGGAACACCGGGGAGCTGTTTTTT.

The chain recombines TRBV19 with TRBJ2-1; TRBD1 matches at 9 bases. The CDR3 sequence is 17 residues long. V trimming: 2 bases; J trimming: 5 bases; junction bases outside the gene matches: 10. Germline-derived CDR1 and CDR2 are LNHDA and SQIVND (reference sequence). For the CDR3, the DNA is TGTGCCAGTAGTATACAGGAGGGACAGGGAGACGACAATGAGCAGTTCTTC. This translates into CASSIQEGQGDDNEQFF.

This clone has just one count. The J gene is TRBJ2-5, the V gene TRBV5-1; D is uncertain. There are 12 residues in the CDR3. CDR1 and CDR2 (germline): SGHRS, YFSETQ. V lost 0 bases to trimming and J lost 5 bases, with 5 bases between them. The CDR3 DNA reads as TGCGCCAGCAGCTTGGCCGGGGAGACCCAGTACTTC. Encoded protein: CASSLAGETQYF.

This chain connects TRBV7-3 to TRBJ2-7; weak D call: TRBD1 (6 bases). CDR1 is SGHTA, CDR2 FQGTGA, per germline. This CDR3 comprises 14 residues. Trimming removed 2 bases at V and 6 bases at J, with 14 bases between. CDR3 loop: CASSLGAGVAEQYF. CDR3 DNA: TGTGCCAGCAGCTTAGGGGCAGGGGTGGCCGAGCAGTACTTC.

The chain couples TRBV2 to TRBJ2-1; 9 positions agree with TRBD1. From germline, CDR1 is SNHLY and CDR2 FYNNEI. Losses at the gene ends were 6 bases for V and 5 bases for J; bases not matched to a gene: 11. The length of the CDR3 is 16 residues. The CDR3 DNA reads as TGTGCCAGCAGGGGCCACCTGGACAGGGGCAACAATGAGCAGTTCTTC. Translating it yields CASRGHLDRGNNEQFF.

The rearrangement joins TRBV28 to TRBJ1-5, with TRBD1 matching over 9 bases. CDR1 is MDHEN, CDR2 SYDVKM, per germline. This CDR3 has 17 residues. V trimming: 6 bases; J trimming: 3 bases; junction bases outside the gene matches: 12. The CDR3, as DNA: TGTGCCAGCAGCTCCCCGGGACAGGGCTCATTCAATCAGCCCCAGCATTTT. It translates to CASSSPGQGSFNQPQHF.

This clone was seen just once. The V gene is TRBV6-5, the J gene TRBJ2-7, with no clear D. Germline CDR1 reads MNHEY; CDR2 reads SVGAGI. This CDR3 is 14 amino acids long. Trimming cost V 0 bases and J 0 bases, with 6 bases left between them. This CDR3 is CASSYSRNSYEQYF. DNA of the CDR3: TGTGCCAGCAGTTACTCGCGGAACTCCTACGAGCAGTACTTC.

This chain uses TRBV5-8 with TRBJ2-1, with a tentative D call TRBD1 (5 bases). CDR3 size: 16 residues. The germline gives CDR1 SGHTS, CDR2 YDEGEE. V dropped 0 bases and J dropped 1 base, with 11 bases sitting between them. CDR3 in amino acids: CASSLVKGSSYNEQFF. The CDR3 DNA follows: TGTGCCAGCAGCTTGGTTAAGGGGTCGTCCTACAATGAGCAGTTCTTC. Complete variable domain (other parts from reference TRBV5-8 and TRBJ2-1): EAGVTQSPTHLIKTRGQQATLRCSPISGHTSVYWYQQALGLGLQFLLWYDEGEERNRGNFPPRFSGRQFPNYSSELNVNALELEDSALYLCASSLVKGSSYNEQFFGPGTRLTVL.

V is TRBV6-4 and J is TRBJ2-1; 11 bases agree with TRBD1. V gave up 6 bases and J gave up 5 bases; unmatched junction bases: 6. Per germline, CDR1 MRHNA and CDR2 SNTAGT. The CDR3 totals 15 residues. The CDR3 here is CASRGDRGKNNEQFF. The CDR3 DNA follows: TGTGCCAGCAGGGGGGACAGGGGGAAAAACAATGAGCAGTTCTTC.

The chain joins TRBV7-3 to TRBJ2-7, with a weak D call TRBD1 (5 bases). Germline CDR1 and CDR2: SGHTA and FQGTGA. V was trimmed by 5 bases and J by 4 bases, leaving 15 bases between them. This CDR3 comprises 14 residues. The CDR3 DNA follows: TGTGCCAGCAGCCCACACCAGGGAACGTACGAGCAGTACTTC. Amino acid sequence: CASSPHQGTYEQYF.

The rearrangement links TRBV5-1 to TRBJ2-5, with 9 bases aligning to TRBD1. The CDR3 runs 16 residues. Germline values: CDR1 SGHRS, CDR2 YFSETQ. Germline trimming cut 3 bases from V and 3 bases from J; bases unmatched to any gene: 9. The CDR3 region is CASSWDRVGLKETQYF. As DNA, the CDR3 is TGCGCCAGCAGCTGGGACAGGGTAGGGCTCAAAGAGACCCAGTACTTC.

The chain joins TRBV7-3 to TRBJ1-1, with a possible D match to TRBD1 (6 bases). This CDR3 contains 13 residues. From germline, CDR1 is SGHTA and CDR2 FQGTGA. The ends were cut back, 3 bases at V and 4 bases at J, with 9 bases in the middle. CDR3 DNA sequence: TGTGCCAGCAGCTTGAAAGGGGGCACTGAAGCTTTCTTT. It specifies CASSLKGGTEAFF.

This clone has a single count. V is TRBV14 and J is TRBJ2-3, with D possibly matching TRBD1 (6 bases). Germline V gives CDR1 SGHDN, CDR2 FVKESK. V gave up 0 bases and J gave up 1 base, with 8 bases separating them. The CDR3 runs 15 residues. CDR3 in amino acids: CASSQDGGRTDTQYF. The CDR3 DNA reads as TGTGCCAGCAGCCAAGATGGGGGCCGCACAGATACGCAGTATTTT.

This clone was seen a handful of times. V and J are TRBV10-2 and TRBJ2-3; TRBD2 matches 11 bases. V lost 2 bases to trimming and J lost 3 bases; unmatched junction nucleotides: 13. The CDR3 is 19 residues long. The germline CDR1 and CDR2 sequences are WSHSY and SAAADI. In nucleotides, the CDR3 is TGCGCCAGCAGTGAGCTCCCCCCAAGTAGCGGGGGGGGAACAGATACGCAGTATTTT. It specifies CASSELPPSSGGGTDTQYF.

The chain has TRBV6-5 and TRBJ2-1; a weak D match, TRBD1 (6 bases). CDR1 is MNHEY, CDR2 SVGAGI, per germline. CDR3 length equals 14 residues. Trimming took 2 bases from V and 3 from J, leaving 8 bases between them. CDR3 residues: CASSYEGDYNEQFF. CDR3 DNA sequence: TGTGCCAGCAGTTACGAGGGGGACTACAATGAGCAGTTCTTC.

Note on this clone: Other DNA sequences in the sample encode the same CDR3. The chain uses TRBV5-1 and TRBJ2-2; D is ambiguous. V lost 4 bases to trimming and J lost 0 bases, with 7 bases between them. The germline V gene has CDR1 SGHRS and CDR2 YFSETQ. This CDR3 region has 14 residues. CDR3 sequence reads: CASSPDTNTGELFF. In nucleotides, the CDR3 is TGCGCCAGCAGCCCCGACACGAACACCGGGGAGCTGTTTTTT.

V is TRBV10-3 and J is TRBJ2-7; TRBD2 matches 8 bases. J lost 7 bases, V lost 0 bases, and 8 bases had no gene match. The CDR3 is made up of 15 amino acids. CDR1 and CDR2 (germline): ENHRY, SYGVKD. CDR3 DNA sequence: TGTGCCATCAGTGAGTCGGGGACTAGTTATAAGGAGCAGTACTTC. Amino acids: CAISESGTSYKEQYF.

The chain recombines TRBV18 with TRBJ2-3; TRBD2 matches at 12 bases. CDR3 length: 17 amino acids. J lost 5 bases, V lost 0 bases, and 6 bases had no gene match. In germline, CDR1 is KGHSH, CDR2 LQKENI. The CDR3 sequence is CASSPPSLAGGRDTQYF. CDR3 in DNA: TGTGCCAGCTCACCACCGTCACTAGCGGGGGGCCGAGATACGCAGTATTTT. Variable domain in full (rest from reference TRBV18 and TRBJ2-3): NAGVMQNPRHLVRRRGQEARLRCSPMKGHSHVYWYRQLPEEGLKFMVYLQKENIIDESGMPKERFSAEFPKEGPSILRIQQVVRGDSAAYFCASSPPSLAGGRDTQYFGPGTRLTVL.

In DNA, the CDR3 is TGTGCCAGCAGTTTCCTGGGAGGGCGATACACTGAAGCTTTCTTT. The encoded protein is CASSFLGGRYTEAFF. This rearrangement joins TRBV6-6 to TRBJ1-1; D remains unclear. V shed 4 bases and J shed 3 bases, with 15 bases lying between them. CDR1 is MNHNY, CDR2 SVGAGI, per germline (reference sequence). The CDR3 is 15 residues long.

The chain carries TRBV27 and TRBJ1-5, with D unclear. Germline values: CDR1 MNHEY, CDR2 SMNVEV (reference sequence). CDR3 length equals 15 residues. The V gene lost 0 bases and the J gene lost 3 bases, with 9 bases spanning the gap. CDR3 region: CASSLSTGSNQPQHF. DNA of the CDR3: TGTGCCAGCAGTTTATCAACGGGGTCCAATCAGCCCCAGCATTTT.